This T cell receptor (beta chain) emerged from a study of blood T cell repertoires in COVID-19. On the study more broadly: The origin of the acute and convalescent COVID-19 samples was the United States, Italy and Spain. T cells, B-cell-depleted T cells, or PBMCs supplied cDNA or gDNA.

Sequencing was performed with immunoSEQ multiplex PCR; in TCRdb, only in-frame clones are kept and a portion is missing. Of 490,000 or so clones listed, approximately 90% are singletons. From germline, CDR1 is LGHDT and CDR2 YNNKEL (reference sequence). Trimming pared 1 base from V and 1 base from J, leaving 13 bases between. The CDR3 has 16 amino acids. The sample taken for sequencing was PBMCs or T cells enriched from blood (not recorded which). This chain links TRBV3-1 (or the pseudogene TRBV3-2) with TRBJ2-5; D gene unclear. This TCR was sampled from a woman aged 55-70 years who had recovered from COVID-19. This CDR3 is CASSQVNSPSQETQYF. Here the CDR3 DNA reads TGTGCCAGCAGCCAAGTTAACAGTCCTTCCCAAGAGACCCAGTACTTC.